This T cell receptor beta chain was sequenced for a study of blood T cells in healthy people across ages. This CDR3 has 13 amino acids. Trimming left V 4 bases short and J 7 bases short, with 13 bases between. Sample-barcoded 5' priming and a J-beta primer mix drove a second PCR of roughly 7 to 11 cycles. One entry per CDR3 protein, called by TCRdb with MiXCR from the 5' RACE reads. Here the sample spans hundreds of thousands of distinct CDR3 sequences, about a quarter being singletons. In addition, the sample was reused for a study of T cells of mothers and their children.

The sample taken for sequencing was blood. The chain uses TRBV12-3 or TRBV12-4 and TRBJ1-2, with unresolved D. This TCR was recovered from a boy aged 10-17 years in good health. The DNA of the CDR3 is TGTGCCAGCAGTTCTGAGGCGGTGGGTGGCTACACCTTC. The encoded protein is CASSSEAVGGYTF.